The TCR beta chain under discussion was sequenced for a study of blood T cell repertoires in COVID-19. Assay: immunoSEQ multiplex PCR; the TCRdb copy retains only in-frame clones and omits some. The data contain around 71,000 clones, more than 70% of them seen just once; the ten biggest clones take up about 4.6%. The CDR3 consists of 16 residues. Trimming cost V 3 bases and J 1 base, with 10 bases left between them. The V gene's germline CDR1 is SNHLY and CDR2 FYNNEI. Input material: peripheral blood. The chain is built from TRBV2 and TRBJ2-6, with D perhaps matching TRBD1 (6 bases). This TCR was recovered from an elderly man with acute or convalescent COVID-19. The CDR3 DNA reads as TGTGCCAGCAGTGAGGGGGCGAGGTCTGGGGCCAACGTCCTGACTTTC. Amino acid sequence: CASSEGARSGANVLTF. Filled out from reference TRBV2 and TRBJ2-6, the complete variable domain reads EPEVTQTPSHQVTQMGQEVILRCVPISNHLYFYWYRQILGQKVEFLVSFYNNEISEKSEIFDDQFSVERPDGSNFTLKIRSTKLEDSAMYFCASSEGARSGANVLTFGAGSRLTVL.